This passage covers 2 T cell receptor beta chains from one sample sequenced in a study of T cell clonality in common variable immunodeficiency. Here immunoSEQ multiplex PCR was the method, and the copy in TCRdb shows in-frame clones only, minus some. The repertoire consists of 40,000 to 55,000 clones, none detected only once. Sequencing was done on a sample of peripheral blood mononuclear cells. All receptors come from a person aged 18 to 70 in good health.

This clone has ten or more counts. The CDR3 is cut off 3 residues early in the read; its end comes from the germline J gene. The chain uses TRBV6-2 or TRBV6-3 and TRBJ1-5; no clear D. V was trimmed by 4 bases and J by 4 bases, leaving 14 bases between them. This CDR3 has 15 amino acids. The germline CDR1 and CDR2 sequences are MNHEY and SVGEGT. The DNA read from the CDR3 is TGTGCCAGCAGTTTGTACGCAAGAGCAAATCAGCCC. Amino acids: CASSLYARANQP. The entire CDR3 protein is CASSLYARANQPQHF.

Notes on this clone: The CDR3 end falls 3 residues outside the read, so it is completed with the germline J gene. The chain combines TRBV10-2 with TRBJ2-3; 8 nucleotides line up with TRBD2. In germline, CDR1 is WSHSY, CDR2 SAAADI. CDR3 length: 18 amino acids. The ends lost 2 bases at V and 2 bases at J; junction bases unmatched: 12. Incomplete CDR3 DNA: TGCGCCAGCAGTGAGAGGCATCCAGCGGGGGTGAACACAGATACG. The encoded protein is CASSERHPAGVNTDT. The complete CDR3 protein is CASSERHPAGVNTDTQYF.